The 30 T cell receptor beta chains in this list originate from one sample, sequenced in a study of T cell responses to AZD1222 COVID-19 vaccine. Sequencing was performed with immunoSEQ multiplex PCR; in TCRdb, only in-frame clones are kept and a portion is missing. The sample holds approximately 77,000 clones, 80% to 95% seen once. The sequencing here drew on peripheral blood, taken 28 days after the second AZD1222 dose. These receptors came from an adult who received the AZD1222 COVID-19 vaccine.

The rearrangement links TRBV19 to TRBJ2-2; D unresolved. CDR1 is LNHDA, CDR2 SQIVND, per germline (reference sequence). This CDR3 comprises 14 residues. V lost 0 bases and J 6 bases, leaving 8 bases between the germline ends. In nucleotides, the CDR3 is TGTGCCAGTAGTATAGATCCCCGGTCCGGGGAGCTGTTTTTT. Its protein is CASSIDPRSGELFF.

This clone showed up just a few times. The chain joins TRBV4-1 to TRBJ2-6; 10 bases align to TRBD2. The CDR3 extends over 18 amino acids. Germline values: CDR1 MGHRA, CDR2 YSYEKL. V shed 0 bases and J 3 bases; nucleotides not matched to a gene: 5. CDR3 coding DNA: TGCGCCAGCAGCCAAGACCTAGCGGGAGCAGGTGGGGCCAACGTCCTGACTTTC. Its translation: CASSQDLAGAGGANVLTF.

CDR3 sequence: CASSVEDRSYNEQFF. The CDR3, as DNA: TGTGCCAGCAGCGTAGAGGACAGGAGCTACAATGAGCAGTTCTTC. This chain links TRBV9 with TRBJ2-1, with TRBD1 matching over 7 bases. The germline CDR1 and CDR2 sequences are SGDLS and YYNGEE. The V segment lost 0 bases and the J segment 3 bases; nucleotides outside the gene matches: 3. This CDR3 comprises 15 residues.

The chain links TRBV10-2 to TRBJ1-1; perhaps TRBD1 as D (5 bases). Trimming removed 3 bases at V and 1 base at J, with 15 bases between. The CDR3 contains 16 residues. CDR1 is WSHSY, CDR2 SAAADI, per germline. This CDR3 reads CASSDPRGLRNTEAFF. The CDR3 DNA reads TGCGCCAGCAGTGACCCGAGGGGACTGCGGAACACTGAAGCTTTCTTT.

This chain links TRBV6-2 or TRBV6-3 with TRBJ1-1, with D possibly TRBD1 on 5 matching bases. Trimming left V 5 bases short and J 7 bases short, with 11 bases between. The germline CDR1 and CDR2 sequences are MNHEY and SVGEGT. The CDR3 contains 12 residues. The CDR3 DNA is TGTGCCAGCAGTGCCCAGGGCCTTGAAGCTTTCTTT. It encodes CASSAQGLEAFF.

The chain is built from TRBV24-1 and TRBJ1-2; 11 bases are shared with TRBD1. The germline CDR1 and CDR2 sequences are KGHDR and SFDVKD. The CDR3 extends over 15 amino acids. V was clipped by 3 bases and J by 6 bases; unmatched bases: 5. CDR3 loop: CATSDTGTGGDGYTF. CDR3 nucleotides: TGTGCCACCAGTGATACCGGGACAGGGGGAGATGGCTACACCTTC.

The rearrangement uses TRBV19 and TRBJ1-2, with TRBD1 as a possible D gene (5 bases). V lost 11 bases, J lost 7 bases, and 17 bases lay in between. Germline assignment: CDR1 LNHDA and CDR2 SQIVND (reference sequence). CDR3 length: 12 residues. The CDR3 spells CAAGSGTIGYTF. In DNA, the CDR3 is TGTGCCGCGGGGTCAGGGACCATTGGCTACACCTTC.

A note on this clone: This same CDR3 is encoded by further DNA sequences in the sample. The rearrangement joins TRBV7-2 to TRBJ1-2; D remains ambiguous. Germline loops: CDR1 SGHTA, CDR2 FQGNSA. Trimming took off 1 base at V and 1 base at J, with 4 bases between the two ends. The CDR3 length is 13 residues. DNA for the CDR3: TGTGCCAGCAGCTTAGACAATAACTATGGCTACACCTTC. Protein sequence: CASSLDNNYGYTF.

The chain combines TRBV30 with TRBJ2-6, with D tentatively TRBD2 (5 bases). This CDR3 is 13 amino acids long. V gave up 8 bases and J gave up 4 bases, with 12 bases separating them. Germline CDR1 is GTSNPN and CDR2 is SVGIG (reference sequence). For the CDR3, the DNA is TGTGCCGGGGATCGGGGAGGGGCCAACGTCCTGACTTTC. Protein: CAGDRGGANVLTF.

The J gene is TRBJ1-4, the V gene TRBV19; tentatively, D is TRBD1 (5 bases). Trimming removed 0 bases at V and 8 bases at J, with 13 bases between. Germline V gives CDR1 LNHDA, CDR2 SQIVND (reference sequence). This CDR3 region has 15 residues. Here the CDR3 DNA reads TGTGCCAGTAGTATAGATCGAGGTAGGGGCGAAAAACTGTTTTTT. Protein: CASSIDRGRGEKLFF.

The genes are TRBV19 and TRBJ2-1; 16 positions agree with TRBD2. The CDR3 contains 17 residues. J lost 0 bases, V lost 7 bases, and 3 bases had no gene match. Germline V gives CDR1 LNHDA, CDR2 SQIVND (reference sequence). In nucleotides, the CDR3 is TGTGCCAGTACCGGGACTAGCGGGAGGGACTCCTACAATGAGCAGTTCTTC. Its translation is CASTGTSGRDSYNEQFF.

The rearrangement uses TRBV6-5 and TRBJ1-1; D remains ambiguous. The CDR3 sequence is 14 residues long. V was cut by 0 bases and J by 4 bases, with 9 bases left in between. Germline lookup yields CDR1 MNHEY and CDR2 SVGAGI. The CDR3 region has the DNA TGTGCCAGCAGTTACTCGGACGAGTCCACTGAAGCTTTCTTT. It yields the protein CASSYSDESTEAFF.

This rearrangement joins TRBV12-3 or TRBV12-4 to TRBJ2-3; D is perhaps TRBD1 or TRBD2 (6 bases each). V lost 3 bases, J lost 8 bases, and 12 bases lay in between. The CDR3 runs to 13 residues. The CDR3 coding sequence is TGTGCCAGCAGTTTGGCCGGGGGCGGTACGCAGTATTTT. It specifies CASSLAGGGTQYF.

The V call is TRBV6-1, the J call TRBJ1-5; no reliable D call. Germline loops: CDR1 MNHNS, CDR2 SASEGT. V lost 1 base and J lost 5, with 9 bases in between. The CDR3 extends over 14 amino acids. This CDR3 reads CASSEGGSHQPQHF. The CDR3 region has the DNA TGTGCCAGCAGTGAAGGCGGGAGCCATCAGCCCCAGCATTTT.

The chain is built from TRBV30 and TRBJ1-6; no definite D call. The ends were cut back, 3 bases at V and 4 bases at J, with 7 bases in the middle. The CDR3 contains 13 residues. The germline CDR1 and CDR2 sequences are GTSNPN and SVGIG (reference sequence). The CDR3 loop is CAWRRDYNSPLHF. The CDR3 DNA is TGTGCCTGGAGGAGGGATTATAATTCACCCCTCCACTTT.

The rearrangement joins TRBV19 to TRBJ2-7; a possible D gene is TRBD1 (6 bases). Trimming took off 5 bases at V and 0 bases at J, with 26 bases between the two ends. CDR3 length: 19 residues. CDR1 is LNHDA and CDR2 is SQIVND in the germline V gene (reference sequence). The CDR3 region has the DNA TGTGCCAGTAGTGGCGCCCGTTTCGAGGAGTGGACAGCCTCCTACGAGCAGTACTTC. Protein product: CASSGARFEEWTASYEQYF.

The V call is TRBV3-1 (or the pseudogene TRBV3-2), the J call TRBJ2-7; D ambiguous. CDR1 is LGHDT, CDR2 YNNKEL, per germline (reference sequence). This CDR3 is 16 amino acids long. The ends were cut back, 4 bases at V and 0 bases at J, with 16 bases in the middle. CDR3 coding DNA: TGTGCCAGCAGCCCCCGGGCAGGTCAGAGCTCCTACGAGCAGTACTTC. As protein: CASSPRAGQSSYEQYF.

This chain links TRBV11-2 with TRBJ1-5, with TRBD1 as a possible D gene (6 bases). The CDR3 is 16 residues long. Trimming pared 5 bases from V and 0 bases from J, leaving 14 bases between. The germline CDR1 and CDR2 sequences are SGHAT and FQNNGV. The CDR3 loop reads CASSLDSVYSNQPQHF. CDR3 coding DNA: TGTGCCAGCAGCCTGGACAGTGTTTATAGCAATCAGCCCCAGCATTTT.

In its sample, this clone was seen once. V is TRBV14 and J is TRBJ2-1, with 11 bases lining up with TRBD2. This CDR3 region has 15 residues. Per germline, CDR1 SGHDN and CDR2 FVKESK. With V trimmed by 5 bases and J by 7 bases, 7 bases remained unmatched. CDR3 amino acids: CASSVLAGVGNEQFF. The CDR3 DNA follows: TGTGCCAGCAGCGTACTAGCGGGAGTGGGAAATGAGCAGTTCTTC.

This chain links TRBV4-2 with TRBJ2-7; TRBD2 is a possible D gene (6 bases). Trimming removed 4 bases at V and 0 bases at J, with 13 bases between. There are 15 residues in the CDR3. Germline CDR1 is LGHNA and CDR2 is YNFKEQ. The CDR3 DNA follows: TGTGCCAGCAGCCGACTCGGGACTGTCTCCTACGAGCAGTACTTC. This translates into CASSRLGTVSYEQYF.

The chain carries TRBV6-2 or TRBV6-3 and TRBJ2-3; D possibly corresponds to TRBD1 (6 bases). Germline CDR1 MNHEY, CDR2 SVGEGT. V lost 6 bases and J lost 2, with 12 bases in between. The CDR3 covers 14 residues. The CDR3 bases are TGTGCCAGCAGCTTGGGACATAACACAGATACGCAGTATTTT. Protein product: CASSLGHNTDTQYF.

The rearrangement links TRBV19 to TRBJ1-5; D is unresolved. V was shortened by 6 bases and J by 2 bases, with 11 bases between the two germline ends. Germline assignment: CDR1 LNHDA and CDR2 SQIVND (reference sequence). The CDR3 contains 14 residues. As DNA, the CDR3 is TGTGCCAGTAGGATGGGGTTAGGCAATCAGCCCCAGCATTTT. Its translation: CASRMGLGNQPQHF.

About this clone: Its ends do not fully match the called genes, so a read error is possible. The V and J genes are TRBV6-2 or TRBV6-3 and TRBJ2-3, with a tentative D call TRBD2 (5 bases). This CDR3 has 12 residues. In germline, CDR1 is MNHEY, CDR2 SVGEGT. The CDR3 loop reads CASSYVRLAFLF. CDR3 DNA sequence: TGTGCCAGCAGTTACGTTCGGCTAGCTTTCCTCTTT.

This sequence joins TRBV6-5 and TRBJ1-1, with D uncertain. The CDR3 loop spans 12 amino acids. Trimming took 6 bases from V and 10 from J, leaving 15 bases between them. Germline values: CDR1 MNHEY, CDR2 SVGAGI. CDR3 bases: TGTGCCAGCAGAAACACCTTCTGGGGAGCTTTCTTT. Protein sequence: CASRNTFWGAFF.

V usage is TRBV5-1 and J usage is TRBJ2-1; TRBD2 matches 12 bases. Germline loops: CDR1 SGHRS, CDR2 YFSETQ. V was pared by 2 bases and J by 7 bases, with 10 bases of the junction left unmatched. The CDR3 length is 17 residues. The CDR3 DNA sequence: TGCGCCAGCAGCTTCTCTTTACTAGCGGGAGGTTTGAATGAGCAGTTCTTC. Translating it yields CASSFSLLAGGLNEQFF.

The CDR3 sequence: CASKDGFGQVYGYTF. CDR3 DNA: TGCGCCAGCAAAGATGGGTTTGGACAGGTCTATGGCTACACCTTC. The V and J genes are TRBV10-2 and TRBJ1-2; 7 bases line up with TRBD1. Trimming at V came to 7 bases and at J to 4 bases, leaving 12 bases not matched to a gene. This CDR3 contains 15 residues. The germline CDR1 and CDR2 sequences are WSHSY and SAAADI.

This sequence joins TRBV28 and TRBJ2-7; TRBD1 agrees at 7 bases. Per germline, CDR1 MDHEN and CDR2 SYDVKM. The length of the CDR3 is 15 residues. Trimming cost V 4 bases and J 5 bases; bases outside gene matches: 11. The CDR3 reads CASSSPTGTGNEQYF. The CDR3 region has the DNA TGTGCCAGCAGTTCACCGACAGGGACGGGGAACGAGCAGTACTTC.

Here the CDR3 DNA reads TGTGCCAGCAGCATAACAGACAGGGCTGAAGCTTTCTTT. Translation: CASSITDRAEAFF. The chain couples TRBV7-8 to TRBJ1-1; 7 nucleotides align to TRBD1. From germline, CDR1 is SGHVS and CDR2 FQNEAQ. The CDR3 has 13 amino acids. V dropped 5 bases and J dropped 6; count of bases not matched to a gene: 6.

The CDR3 DNA sequence: TGTGCCAGCAGTCGGACATCACAGGGTCGGAGAAACTATGGCTACACCTTC. Translating gives CASSRTSQGRRNYGYTF. The chain combines TRBV6-2 or TRBV6-3 with TRBJ1-2, with a possible D match to TRBD1 (6 bases). Germline V gene lookup returns CDR1 MNHEY and CDR2 SVGEGT. CDR3 length: 17 residues. V gave up 5 bases and J gave up 2 bases, with 21 bases separating them.

The chain links TRBV28 to TRBJ2-2, with 11 bases identical to TRBD1. After removal of 6 bases from V and 4 bases from J, the junction contained 7 bases not matched to a gene. The CDR3 has 16 amino acids. Germline CDR1 is MDHEN and CDR2 is SYDVKM. The CDR3 nucleotides are TGTGCCAGCAGGTATCTCGGGACAGGGGGCACCGGGGAGCTGTTTTTT. This sequence encodes CASRYLGTGGTGELFF.